This T cell receptor beta chain originates from a study of cytomegalovirus exposure and HLA in healthy donors. Findings and limits, study-wide: Rates of TCR association differed by HLA locus in a later analysis, with DRB1 highest and HLA-C lowest. The authors listed about 170 TCR beta chains as cytomegalovirus-associated. Roughly uniform depth of sequencing across donors was assumed in presence/absence analyses.

The CDR3 sequence is 13 residues long. Germline V lookup: CDR1 MNHNS, CDR2 SASEGT. With 6 bases removed from V and 7 bases from J, the gap between germline ends came to 10 bases. A remark on this clone: As yet, its antigen is unknown.

Primers included in the PCR were 60 Vbeta and 13 Jbeta primers. Data came from immunoSEQ multiplex PCR; TCRdb stores just in-frame clones and leaves some out. The sample consists of more than 150,000 clones, 82% of them appearing once. The chain links TRBV6-1 to TRBJ1-6, with D possibly matching TRBD1 (6 bases). The sample was PBMCs. The receptor comes from a woman aged 45-59 years in good health and CMV-seropositive. The CDR3 bases are TGTGCCAGCAGAGAGACAGGAAATTCACCCCTCCACTTT. It encodes CASRETGNSPLHF.